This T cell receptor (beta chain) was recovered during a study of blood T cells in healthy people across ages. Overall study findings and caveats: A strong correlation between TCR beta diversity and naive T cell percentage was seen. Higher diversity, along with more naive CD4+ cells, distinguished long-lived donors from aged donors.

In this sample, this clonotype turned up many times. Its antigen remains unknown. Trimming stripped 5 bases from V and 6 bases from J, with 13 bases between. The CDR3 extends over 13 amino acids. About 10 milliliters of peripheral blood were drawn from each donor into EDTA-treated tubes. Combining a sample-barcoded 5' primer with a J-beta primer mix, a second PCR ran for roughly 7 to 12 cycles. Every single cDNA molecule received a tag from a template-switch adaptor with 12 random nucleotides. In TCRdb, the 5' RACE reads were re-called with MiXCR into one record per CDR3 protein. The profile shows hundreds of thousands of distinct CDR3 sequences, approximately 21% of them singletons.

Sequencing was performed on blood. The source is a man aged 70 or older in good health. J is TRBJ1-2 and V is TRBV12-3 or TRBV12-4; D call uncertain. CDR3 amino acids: CASSALDGNGYTF. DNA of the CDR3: TGTGCCAGCAGTGCCCTGGACGGAAATGGCTACACCTTC.